Listed below are T cell receptor beta chains from one sample, sequenced in a study of identical twins. TCRdb re-called the 5' RACE reads through MiXCR, storing one row per CDR3 protein. The table lists some 730,000 distinct CDR3 sequences, about 18% of them singletons, with around 14% in the top ten. These same data were also listed under a study on T cells expressing NK-cell markers.

The sequencing input was PBMCs. The source of these receptors is a woman between 18 and 30 years old in good health. The CDR3 runs from the conserved cysteine through the conserved F or W. Fields, in order: CDR3 DNA, CDR3 protein, J gene, V gene, D gene, clone size. A D gene is named only where the DNA matches it firmly. The size of a clone is reported for some rows only, either as once, few or many, or as a class for expanded clones.

cdr3_nt: TGTGCCAGCAGCTCATACATTGGGGGCGGCTACGAGCAGTACTTC; cdr3_aa: CASSSYIGGGYEQYF; j_call: TRBJ2-7; v_call: TRBV7-9; d_call: NA; clone_size: NA
cdr3_nt: TGTGCCACCAGCAGAGGGGACAGGGGGTTTGGGTACACTGAAGCTTTCTTT; cdr3_aa: CATSRGDRGFGYTEAFF; j_call: TRBJ1-1; v_call: TRBV15; d_call: TRBD1; clone_size: NA
cdr3_nt: TGTGCCATCAGTGATCCCACTAGCGGGAGAGAGACCCAGTACTTC; cdr3_aa: CAISDPTSGRETQYF; j_call: TRBJ2-5; v_call: TRBV10-3; d_call: TRBD2; clone_size: NA
cdr3_nt: TGTGCCAGCAGCTTAGGTTTTGGGAGGGGGACAGGAGACCAGCCCCAGCATTTT; cdr3_aa: CASSLGFGRGTGDQPQHF; j_call: TRBJ1-5; v_call: TRBV11-2; d_call: TRBD1; clone_size: few
cdr3_nt: TGTGCCAGCAGCCCCCCGTCGAGAGGGATCTACGAGCAGTACTTC; cdr3_aa: CASSPPSRGIYEQYF; j_call: TRBJ2-7; v_call: TRBV3-1; d_call: NA; clone_size: NA
cdr3_nt: TGCGCCAGCAGCCCAGGGGACCGACACAATCAGCCCCAGCATTTT; cdr3_aa: CASSPGDRHNQPQHF; j_call: TRBJ1-5; v_call: TRBV5-1; d_call: NA; clone_size: NA
cdr3_nt: TGTGCCAGCAGCTTCTCGACTAGCGGGAACAACGAGCAGTACTTC; cdr3_aa: CASSFSTSGNNEQYF; j_call: TRBJ2-7; v_call: TRBV7-8; d_call: TRBD2; clone_size: few
cdr3_nt: TGCGCCAGCAGCCCGGGACTAGCGCTCTACGAGCAGTACTTC; cdr3_aa: CASSPGLALYEQYF; j_call: TRBJ2-7; v_call: TRBV5-1; d_call: TRBD2; clone_size: few
cdr3_nt: TGCGCCAGCAGACCGAGCGGGAGTTACAATGAGCAGTTCTTC; cdr3_aa: CASRPSGSYNEQFF; j_call: TRBJ2-1; v_call: TRBV5-1; d_call: TRBD2; clone_size: NA
cdr3_nt: TGTGCCAGCAGCTTCTGGGACAGAGCCTCCTACGAGCAGTACTTC; cdr3_aa: CASSFWDRASYEQYF; j_call: TRBJ2-7; v_call: TRBV3-1; d_call: TRBD1; clone_size: NA
cdr3_nt: TGTGCCAGCAGTTCCCCCGGGGGGGCCTGGAATGAGCAGTTCTTC; cdr3_aa: CASSSPGGAWNEQFF; j_call: TRBJ2-1; v_call: TRBV12-3/TRBV12-4; d_call: TRBD2; clone_size: NA
cdr3_nt: TGCAGTGCTGCTGTTAGCGGGGCCGCCTACAATGAGCAGTTCTTC; cdr3_aa: CSAAVSGAAYNEQFF; j_call: TRBJ2-1; v_call: TRBV20-1; d_call: TRBD2; clone_size: once
cdr3_nt: TGTGCCATCAGTGACGGAGGTGGTGAGCAGTATTTT; cdr3_aa: CAISDGGGEQYF; j_call: TRBJ2-3; v_call: TRBV10-3; d_call: NA; clone_size: few
cdr3_nt: TGCGCCAGCAGCCGCGGGGGGGGCAGCTACCAAGAGACCCAGTACTTC; cdr3_aa: CASSRGGGSYQETQYF; j_call: TRBJ2-5; v_call: TRBV4-3; d_call: TRBD2; clone_size: NA
cdr3_nt: TGTGCCAGCAGCTCTAGCGGGTACAATGAGCAGTTCTTC; cdr3_aa: CASSSSGYNEQFF; j_call: TRBJ2-1; v_call: TRBV7-9; d_call: TRBD2; clone_size: NA
cdr3_nt: TGTGCCAGCAGCCCACGTCGGACCTTCCTTCAAGGGGCTTTCTTT; cdr3_aa: CASSPRRTFLQGAFF; j_call: TRBJ1-1; v_call: TRBV13; d_call: NA; clone_size: NA
cdr3_nt: TGTGCCATCAGGCCGGCGGGGGGGGAATACGAGCAGTACTTC; cdr3_aa: CAIRPAGGEYEQYF; j_call: TRBJ2-7; v_call: TRBV10-3; d_call: TRBD2; clone_size: many
cdr3_nt: TGTGCTAGTGGATTAGACACCGGGGAGCTGTTTTTT; cdr3_aa: CASGLDTGELFF; j_call: TRBJ2-2; v_call: TRBV12-5; d_call: NA; clone_size: NA
cdr3_nt: TGTGCCAGCTCACCTCCGGCGGAGACCCAGTACTTC; cdr3_aa: CASSPPAETQYF; j_call: TRBJ2-5; v_call: TRBV18; d_call: NA; clone_size: many
cdr3_nt: TGTGCCAGCAGCCAAGATTTCGGGGGGGCCTATGGCTACACCTTC; cdr3_aa: CASSQDFGGAYGYTF; j_call: TRBJ1-2; v_call: TRBV3-1; d_call: NA; clone_size: NA
cdr3_nt: TGCGCCAGCCAACGGCTAGCGGGAGTAGATACGCAGTATTTT; cdr3_aa: CASQRLAGVDTQYF; j_call: TRBJ2-3; v_call: TRBV4-3; d_call: TRBD2; clone_size: few
cdr3_nt: TGCAGTGCTAGAGCTAGGCCGCGCTTCTTAGCGGGAGGGCCTCGCAATGAGCAGTTCTTC; cdr3_aa: CSARARPRFLAGGPRNEQFF; j_call: TRBJ2-1; v_call: TRBV20-1; d_call: TRBD2; clone_size: few
cdr3_nt: TGCAGCGTCGGCCCGACTAGCGGGCCCTACAATGAGCAGTTCTTC; cdr3_aa: CSVGPTSGPYNEQFF; j_call: TRBJ2-1; v_call: TRBV29-1; d_call: TRBD2; clone_size: NA
cdr3_nt: TGTGCCAGCAGCTCTAACCCCCGGGGGAACACTGAAGCTTTCTTT; cdr3_aa: CASSSNPRGNTEAFF; j_call: TRBJ1-1; v_call: TRBV7-9; d_call: NA; clone_size: NA
cdr3_nt: TGTGCCAGCAGCTTACTACGGGGACTTTCCAGCTACAATGAGCAGTTCTTC; cdr3_aa: CASSLLRGLSSYNEQFF; j_call: TRBJ2-1; v_call: TRBV7-8; d_call: NA; clone_size: many
cdr3_nt: TGCAGCGTAACCGGGACAGGGGGCTCATACGAGCAGTACTTC; cdr3_aa: CSVTGTGGSYEQYF; j_call: TRBJ2-7; v_call: TRBV29-1; d_call: TRBD1; clone_size: few
cdr3_nt: TGTGCCAGCAGCCGAGACGGGAGTGCGTTCAATGAGCAGTTCTTC; cdr3_aa: CASSRDGSAFNEQFF; j_call: TRBJ2-1; v_call: TRBV7-7; d_call: NA; clone_size: many
cdr3_nt: TGTGCCACCTCTAGCGGGGTTAAAGATACGCAGTATTTT; cdr3_aa: CATSSGVKDTQYF; j_call: TRBJ2-3; v_call: TRBV11-2; d_call: TRBD2; clone_size: NA
cdr3_nt: TGTGCCATCAGTGAGTCGCCCGGGGAGCTGTTTTTT; cdr3_aa: CAISESPGELFF; j_call: TRBJ2-2; v_call: TRBV10-3; d_call: NA; clone_size: NA
cdr3_nt: TGTGCCACCAGCAGCCAGGGGGGAAACACCATATATTTT; cdr3_aa: CATSSQGGNTIYF; j_call: TRBJ1-3; v_call: TRBV15; d_call: NA; clone_size: few
cdr3_nt: TGTGCCAGCAGCTCAGGGGGAGTCTATGGCTACACCTTC; cdr3_aa: CASSSGGVYGYTF; j_call: TRBJ1-2; v_call: TRBV7-9; d_call: TRBD1; clone_size: NA
cdr3_nt: TGTGCCAGCAGCGCCCCGGGACAGGGCAACACCGGGGAGCTGTTTTTT; cdr3_aa: CASSAPGQGNTGELFF; j_call: TRBJ2-2; v_call: TRBV9; d_call: TRBD1; clone_size: few
cdr3_nt: TGTGCCAGCAGTTCGGTGCGAAGCTCCTACGAGCAGTACTTC; cdr3_aa: CASSSVRSSYEQYF; j_call: TRBJ2-7; v_call: TRBV28; d_call: NA; clone_size: NA
cdr3_nt: TGTGCCACCAGTGGAGGGGGGGGGGCTTACAATGAGCAGTTCTTC; cdr3_aa: CATSGGGGAYNEQFF; j_call: TRBJ2-1; v_call: TRBV24-1; d_call: NA; clone_size: NA
cdr3_nt: TGCAGTGCTAGGGTCACCGGGAGGAACACTGAAGCTTTCTTT; cdr3_aa: CSARVTGRNTEAFF; j_call: TRBJ1-1; v_call: TRBV20-1; d_call: NA; clone_size: few
cdr3_nt: TGTGCCACCAGTGATTCGACAACTAGCACAGATACGCAGTATTTT; cdr3_aa: CATSDSTTSTDTQYF; j_call: TRBJ2-3; v_call: TRBV24-1; d_call: NA; clone_size: NA
cdr3_nt: TGTGCCAGCAGTTATAGTGCAGAGGGGGAGGGGCAGCAGTACTTC; cdr3_aa: CASSYSAEGEGQQYF; j_call: TRBJ2-7; v_call: TRBV6-5; d_call: NA; clone_size: many
cdr3_nt: TGCAGCCATCAGGCTAGCGGCACAGATACGCAGTATTTT; cdr3_aa: CSHQASGTDTQYF; j_call: TRBJ2-3; v_call: TRBV20-1; d_call: NA; clone_size: NA
cdr3_nt: TGTGCCATCAGTGGGACAGCGTACCAAGAGACCCAGTACTTC; cdr3_aa: CAISGTAYQETQYF; j_call: TRBJ2-5; v_call: TRBV10-3; d_call: NA; clone_size: few
cdr3_nt: TGTGCCAGCAGCCCGCAGTGGGACAGAAACTCCCACAATGAGCAGTTCTTC; cdr3_aa: CASSPQWDRNSHNEQFF; j_call: TRBJ2-1; v_call: TRBV13; d_call: TRBD1; clone_size: NA
cdr3_nt: TGTGCCAGCAGCTTAACCACTAGCGGGAGTCGGGAGACCCAGTACTTC; cdr3_aa: CASSLTTSGSRETQYF; j_call: TRBJ2-5; v_call: TRBV7-9; d_call: TRBD2; clone_size: few
cdr3_nt: TGCAGTGCTAGAGTTAGGGGGGCTGAAGCTTTCTTT; cdr3_aa: CSARVRGAEAFF; j_call: TRBJ1-1; v_call: TRBV20-1; d_call: NA; clone_size: NA
cdr3_nt: TGTGCCAGCAGTTTCGGACTAGCGGGTTTTTCCTACAATGAGCAGTTCTTC; cdr3_aa: CASSFGLAGFSYNEQFF; j_call: TRBJ2-1; v_call: TRBV12-3/TRBV12-4; d_call: TRBD2; clone_size: few
cdr3_nt: TGCGCCAGCAGCTTGGGGACTAGCGGGGGGGCGGATACGCAGTATTTT; cdr3_aa: CASSLGTSGGADTQYF; j_call: TRBJ2-3; v_call: TRBV5-1; d_call: TRBD2; clone_size: few
cdr3_nt: TGTGCCAGCAGCTTGGGAGGACAGGGAAAATATGGCTACACCTTC; cdr3_aa: CASSLGGQGKYGYTF; j_call: TRBJ1-2; v_call: TRBV7-2; d_call: TRBD1; clone_size: many
cdr3_nt: TGTGCCAGCAGCCTTGCAATGACTTTCCAAGAGACCCAGTACTTC; cdr3_aa: CASSLAMTFQETQYF; j_call: TRBJ2-5; v_call: TRBV7-9; d_call: NA; clone_size: few
cdr3_nt: TGTGCCAGCAGCTTAGGGAACAGGGACTCCTACGAGCAGTACTTC; cdr3_aa: CASSLGNRDSYEQYF; j_call: TRBJ2-7; v_call: TRBV11-2; d_call: NA; clone_size: NA
cdr3_nt: TGTGCCAGCAGCGGCGGGACAGGGGGATTTGGCTACACCTTC; cdr3_aa: CASSGGTGGFGYTF; j_call: TRBJ1-2; v_call: TRBV9; d_call: TRBD1; clone_size: once
cdr3_nt: TGTGCCAGCAGTTTAGGGGCAGACCGATATGGCTACACCTTC; cdr3_aa: CASSLGADRYGYTF; j_call: TRBJ1-2; v_call: TRBV12-3/TRBV12-4; d_call: NA; clone_size: NA
cdr3_nt: TGTGCCAGCAGTTACTCCTCAACTAGCGGGAGTTTTAGCGGGGAGCTGTTTTTT; cdr3_aa: CASSYSSTSGSFSGELFF; j_call: TRBJ2-2; v_call: TRBV6-2/TRBV6-3; d_call: TRBD2; clone_size: few
cdr3_nt: TGTGCCAGCTCCTTCCGACAGGCCAGCTCCTACAATGAGCAGTTCTTC; cdr3_aa: CASSFRQASSYNEQFF; j_call: TRBJ2-1; v_call: TRBV18; d_call: NA; clone_size: NA
cdr3_nt: TGTGCCAGCAGCGGCAGGGGGGTTTCTGAAGCTTTCTTT; cdr3_aa: CASSGRGVSEAFF; j_call: TRBJ1-1; v_call: TRBV9; d_call: TRBD1; clone_size: NA
cdr3_nt: TGTGCCAGCAGCGAAAGGACAGGGCGACGCGAGCAGTTCTTC; cdr3_aa: CASSERTGRREQFF; j_call: TRBJ2-1; v_call: TRBV7-2; d_call: TRBD1; clone_size: NA
cdr3_nt: TGCAGCGTTGAAAGGTTAGCGTGGAGTTCCTACAATGAGCAGTTCTTC; cdr3_aa: CSVERLAWSSYNEQFF; j_call: TRBJ2-1; v_call: TRBV29-1; d_call: NA; clone_size: NA
cdr3_nt: TGTGCCAGCAGCTTCGGAGGGGCAAGGAACGAGCAGTACTTC; cdr3_aa: CASSFGGARNEQYF; j_call: TRBJ2-7; v_call: TRBV7-9; d_call: NA; clone_size: few